What follows are 27 T cell receptor beta chains derived from one specimen sequenced in a study of read filtering for tumor transcriptome and immune sequencing. The library was built from 400 ng RNA with molecular barcoded adaptors for alpha/delta and beta/gamma chains. One entry per CDR3 protein results from TCRdb running MiXCR on the reads. The sample shows 130,000 or so distinct CDR3 sequences, around 14% of them seen only once. Sequencing used a population of CD138-negative cells sorted from bone marrow. Source of these receptors: a donor aged 40 or over with multiple myeloma.

At least ten counts were recorded for this clonotype. V gene TRBV25-1 combines with J gene TRBJ1-1, with D maybe TRBD1 (6 bases). V lost 0 bases, J lost 5 bases, and 13 bases lay in between. This CDR3 has 15 amino acids. Germline V gene lookup returns CDR1 MGHDK and CDR2 SYGVNS. The CDR3 nucleotides read TGTGCCAGCAGTGAATACCAGGGGCGGGGGACTGAAGCTTTCTTT. This gives the protein CASSEYQGRGTEAFF.

Of note for this clonotype: A far larger clone is one nucleotide away, so this likely arose from a read error. The chain couples TRBV12-3 or TRBV12-4 to TRBJ2-5, with 9 bases aligning to TRBD1. TRBJ2-7 explains the end of the DNA better; the J call may be wrong. This CDR3 is built from 12 residues. The CDR3 coding sequence is TGTGCCAGCAGGACAGGGGGTTGCGAGCAGTACTTC. It translates to CASRTGGCEQYF.

This clonotype has at least ten counts. CDR3 in amino acids: CSASRIGQPQHF. CDR3 nucleotides: TGCAGTGCTAGTCGGATCGGGCAGCCCCAGCATTTT. The genes are TRBV20-1 and TRBJ1-5; D uncertain. Per the germline V gene, CDR1 is DFQATT and CDR2 is SNEGSKA (reference sequence). V was shortened by 3 bases and J by 7 bases, with 10 bases between the two germline ends. This CDR3 is 12 amino acids long.

This clonotype was found many times. This chain joins TRBV10-2 and TRBJ2-1, with 7 bases matching TRBD2. CDR3 length: 16 residues. The ends lost 7 bases at V and 4 bases at J; junction bases unmatched: 13. Germline CDR1 is WSHSY and CDR2 is SAAADI. In DNA, the CDR3 is TGCGCCAGCATCCGAGTCGCAGGACTAGGTTACAATGAGCAGTTCTTC. The encoded protein is CASIRVAGLGYNEQFF.

This clonotype was detected ten times or more. The V call is TRBV7-9, the J call TRBJ1-1; 12 bases match TRBD1. The CDR3 contains 15 residues. Germline V gives CDR1 SEHNR, CDR2 FQNEAQ (reference sequence). The J segment lost 4 bases and the V segment lost 5 bases, leaving 5 bases of the junction unmatched. The CDR3 protein is CASSRDRGQSTEAFF. CDR3 DNA: TGTGCCAGCAGCAGGGACAGGGGGCAGTCCACTGAAGCTTTCTTT.

Ten or more counts support this clonotype. The genes are TRBV7-3 and TRBJ2-1; 7 positions agree with TRBD1. In germline, CDR1 is SGHTA, CDR2 FQGTGA. The CDR3 extends over 14 amino acids. Losses at the gene ends were 6 bases for V and 4 bases for J; bases not matched to a gene: 6. The CDR3 sequence is CASSSGQTYNEQFF. CDR3 coding DNA: TGTGCCAGCAGTTCGGGACAGACTTACAATGAGCAGTTCTTC.

This clonotype was detected many times. Sequence at one end of the junction differs from germline and may be a read error. V and J are TRBV24-1 and TRBJ2-1; 12 nucleotides align to TRBD2. Germline CDR1 is KGHDR and CDR2 is SFDVKD. This CDR3 is built from 19 residues. The CDR3 nucleotides read TGTGCCACGAGTGGACTAGCGGGGAGAGGAAGAGTGTTCCACAATGAGCAGTTCTTC. As protein: CATSGLAGRGRVFHNEQFF.

This clonotype was found many times. The V call is TRBV29-1, the J call TRBJ2-1; D possibly corresponds to TRBD1 (7 bases). CDR1 is SQVTM and CDR2 is ANQGSEA in the germline V gene. The CDR3 length is 15 residues. The V end was cut by 1 base, the J end by 1 base, with 11 bases between. CDR3 DNA sequence: TGCAGCGTTGAAGCCAGGGGGAGGTCCTACAATGAGCAGTTCTTC. Encoded protein: CSVEARGRSYNEQFF.

On this clonotype itself: This could be a read error, since a much larger clone is one nucleotide away. This chain joins TRBV6-1 and TRBJ2-3; 11 bases map to TRBD2. The V and J ends lost 8 bases and 1 base, in that order; junction bases with no gene match: 8. The germline gives CDR1 MNHNS, CDR2 SASEGT. The CDR3 extends over 16 amino acids. The CDR3 coding sequence is TGTGCCAGCGGTGTACTAGCGGGAGAGGGCACAGATACGCAGTATTTT. Its translation: CASGVLAGEGTDTQYF.

The table lists this clonotype with a few counts. This may stem from a read error, because a much larger clone lies one nucleotide away. The chain carries TRBV12-3 or TRBV12-4 and TRBJ2-1; 10 nucleotides align to TRBD1. The CDR3 extends over 14 amino acids. Unmatched junction bases numbered 5, after V lost 3 bases and J lost 9 bases. The CDR3 nucleotides are TGTGCCAGCAGTTTGACAGGGGGCATCAGTGAGCAGTTCTTC. Translation gives CASSLTGGISEQFF.

The chain links TRBV4-2 to TRBJ2-5; possible D gene TRBD2, 6 bases. CDR1 LGHNA and CDR2 YNFKEQ come from the germline V gene. The CDR3 sequence is 15 residues long. Trimming cost V 1 base and J 4 bases, with 13 bases left between them. The CDR3: CASSQGQGGGETQYF. CDR3 nucleotide sequence: TGTGCCAGCAGCCAAGGGCAGGGAGGAGGAGAGACCCAGTACTTC.

This clonotype was seen more than once but under ten times. The chain links TRBV18 to TRBJ2-3; D gene unclear. Germline V gives CDR1 KGHSH, CDR2 LQKENI. There are 15 residues in the CDR3. Deletions cut 1 base from V and 0 bases from J, with 8 bases between. DNA of the CDR3: TGTGCCAGCTCACCACGAGCGACTAGCACAGATACGCAGTATTTT. It translates to CASSPRATSTDTQYF.

This clonotype was detected many times. A read error is possible here, since a much larger clone lies one base away. This chain joins TRBV4-3 and TRBJ2-1; D possibly corresponds to TRBD2 (6 bases). The CDR3 spans 16 residues. Germline loops: CDR1 LGHNA, CDR2 YSLEER. Trimming took 0 bases from V and 0 from J, leaving 9 bases between them. Here the CDR3 reads CASSQEAGSSYNEQFF. The CDR3 DNA reads TGCGCCAGCAGCCAAGAGGCGGGGAGCTCCTACAATGAGCAGTTCTTC.

This clonotype occurred many times. The chain joins TRBV5-1 to TRBJ2-1, with 12 bases fitting TRBD2. The trim removed 3 bases at V and 8 bases at J, leaving 3 bases unmatched. This CDR3 spans 14 amino acids. The germline V gene encodes CDR1 SGHRS and CDR2 YFSETQ. The CDR3 spells CASSSTSGSYEQFF. The CDR3 DNA reads as TGCGCCAGCAGCTCGACTAGCGGGAGTTATGAGCAGTTCTTC. The full variable domain, its missing parts supplied by reference TRBV5-1 and TRBJ2-1, is KAGVTQTPRYLIKTRGQQVTLSCSPISGHRSVSWYQQTPGQGLQFLFEYFSETQRNKGNFPGRFSGRQFSNSRSEMNVSTLELGDSALYLCASSSTSGSYEQFFGPGTRLTVL.

As for this clonotype: A single base separates this from a much larger clone, so it may be a read error. The chain couples TRBV19 to TRBJ2-1, with D possibly being TRBD2 (6 bases). Looked up from germline, CDR1 is LNHDA and CDR2 is SQIVND (reference sequence). V gave up 5 bases and J gave up 6 bases, with 17 bases separating them. The CDR3 sequence is 15 residues long. The CDR3 DNA is TGTGCCAGTAGTCCGAGAGCGGGCGTCCGCAATGAGCAGTTCTTC. Its translation is CASSPRAGVRNEQFF.

This clonotype appeared many times. J is TRBJ2-7 and V is TRBV10-3; TRBD1 matches at 7 bases. The V gene end was trimmed by 1 base and the J gene end by 3 bases; junction bases not matched to a gene: 3. Looked up from germline, CDR1 is ENHRY and CDR2 is SYGVKD. The CDR3 has 14 amino acids. The CDR3 region has the DNA TGTGCCATCAGTGAGTTCGGACAGGACTACGAGCAGTACTTC. Protein: CAISEFGQDYEQYF.

This clonotype occurred many times. The chain couples TRBV3-1 to TRBJ2-1; 10 bases are shared with TRBD2. The CDR3 totals 16 residues. Unmatched junction bases numbered 1, after V lost 0 bases and J lost 2 bases. The germline V gene has CDR1 LGHDT and CDR2 YNNKEL (reference sequence). The CDR3 nucleotides are TGTGCCAGCAGCCAAGATGGACTAGCGGCCTACAATGAGCAGTTCTTC. It encodes CASSQDGLAAYNEQFF.

A remark on this clonotype: Given a far larger clone just one base away, this is likely a sequencing read error. The chain recombines TRBV11-2 with TRBJ2-1; 7 positions match TRBD2. V was clipped by 4 bases and J by 6 bases; unmatched bases: 9. Germline-derived CDR1 and CDR2 are SGHAT and FQNNGV. This CDR3 region has 15 residues. The CDR3 protein is CASSSQSGGGNEQFF. Written as DNA, the CDR3 is TGTGCCAGCAGCTCTCAATCGGGAGGAGGCAATGAGCAGTTCTTC.

This clonotype showed up many times. This chain uses TRBV5-4 with TRBJ2-7; D might be TRBD1 (6 bases). Germline-derived CDR1 and CDR2 are SGHNT and YYREEE (reference sequence). Trimming pared 3 bases from V and 4 bases from J, leaving 8 bases between. The CDR3 is made up of 12 amino acids. The CDR3 DNA is TGTGCCAGCAGCTGGGGACAATACGAGCAGTACTTC. Protein: CASSWGQYEQYF.

This clonotype has a handful of counts. The CDR3 region is CASSPRGLLNEQYF. CDR3 coding DNA: TGTGCCAGCTCACCCCGAGGTCTATTGAACGAGCAGTACTTC. This chain connects TRBV18 to TRBJ2-7, with D uncertain. There are 14 residues in the CDR3. The V end was cut by 3 bases, the J end by 5 bases, with 14 bases between. Germline CDR1 is KGHSH and CDR2 is LQKENI.

This clonotype has a count of ten or more. This rearrangement joins TRBV12-3 or TRBV12-4 to TRBJ1-1, with a tentative D call TRBD1 (6 bases). This CDR3 spans 15 amino acids. V lost 1 base and J lost 0, with 9 bases in between. CDR3 DNA sequence: TGTGCCAGCAGTTTAGATACAGGGATGAACACTGAAGCTTTCTTT. It specifies CASSLDTGMNTEAFF.

There are many counts of this clonotype. The J gene is TRBJ2-3, the V gene TRBV13, with TRBD2 matching 13 bases. After removal of 2 bases from V and 3 bases from J, the junction contained 2 bases not matched to a gene. Germline V CDR1 and CDR2: PRHDT, FYEKMQ (reference sequence). The CDR3 runs 16 residues. This chain's CDR3 is CASSLMGLAGTDTQYF. The CDR3 region has the DNA TGTGCCAGCAGCTTAATGGGACTAGCGGGAACAGATACGCAGTATTTT.

This clonotype was found many times. The chain joins TRBV6-1 to TRBJ1-5; a weak D match, TRBD1 (5 bases). V dropped 6 bases and J dropped 0 bases, with 12 bases sitting between them. CDR3 size: 15 residues. Germline V lookup: CDR1 MNHNS, CDR2 SASEGT. The CDR3 region is CASRETAYSNQPQHF. CDR3 nucleotides: TGTGCCAGCAGGGAGACAGCTTATAGCAATCAGCCCCAGCATTTT.

About this clonotype: A much larger clone sits a single nucleotide away, making a read error possible. The CDR3 does not end in the conserved phenylalanine or tryptophan, so this is likely a read error. The V call is TRBV19, the J call TRBJ2-2; 9 bases map to TRBD2. This CDR3 is 14 amino acids long. V trimming: 5 bases; J trimming: 5 bases; junction bases outside the gene matches: 3. CDR1 is LNHDA, CDR2 SQIVND, per germline (reference sequence). The CDR3 region is CASSQLAGTGELFL. CDR3 nucleotide sequence: TGTGCCAGTAGTCAGCTAGCGGGGACCGGGGAGCTGTTTTTA.

This clonotype was detected a few times. The rearrangement uses TRBV6-5 and TRBJ2-2, with 15 bases identical to TRBD2. This CDR3 has 17 amino acids. Germline values: CDR1 MNHEY, CDR2 SVGAGI. V lost 2 bases to trimming and J lost 6 bases; unmatched junction nucleotides: 4. The CDR3 reads CASSYGLAGGTAGELFF. CDR3 nucleotide sequence: TGTGCCAGCAGTTACGGACTAGCGGGAGGGACGGCCGGGGAGCTGTTTTTT.

This clonotype was counted many times. The rearrangement joins TRBV2 to TRBJ2-2; D is possibly TRBD2 (6 bases). V gave up 6 bases and J gave up 3 bases, with 20 bases separating them. The CDR3 spans 17 residues. Per the germline V gene, CDR1 is SNHLY and CDR2 is FYNNEI. This CDR3 is CASRGWFGLSDTGELFF. DNA for the CDR3: TGTGCCAGCAGAGGATGGTTTGGACTAAGCGACACCGGGGAGCTGTTTTTT.

This clonotype was counted many times. The genes are TRBV19 and TRBJ2-3, with 9 bases identical to TRBD2. The trim removed 6 bases at V and 2 bases at J, leaving 3 bases unmatched. CDR3 length equals 14 residues. Germline CDR1 LNHDA, CDR2 SQIVND (reference sequence). CDR3 region: CASRRTSDTDTQYF. As DNA, the CDR3 is TGTGCCAGTAGAAGGACTAGCGACACAGATACGCAGTATTTT.